This T cell receptor beta chain comes out of a study of OX40 agonist ivuxolimab in advanced cancers. Some background on the complete study: Ivuxolimab, which targeted the costimulatory receptor OX40 (CD134), was an agonistic, fully human IgG2 monoclonal antibody. Intravenous ivuxolimab was administered to patients every 2 weeks at six dose levels: 0.01, 0.1, 0.3, 1.5, 3 and 10 mg/kg. Of the approximately 50 dose-escalation patients, hepatocellular carcinoma was present in 19, melanoma in roughly 15, renal cell carcinoma in 9 and head and neck cancer in 9. A male proportion of approximately 83% and a mean age of approximately 61 years, ranging from about 23 to 90, were recorded for the dose-escalation cohort. Patients were allowed to have had prior anti-PD-1, anti-PD-L1 or anti-CTLA-4 therapy, and 40% of the dose-escalation patients had previously received checkpoint inhibitors. Partial responses occurred in three dose-escalation patients: two with cutaneous melanoma and one with hepatocellular carcinoma. The purpose of peripheral TCRbeta sequencing was to test whether ivuxolimab changed TCR sequence diversity and led to clonal T-cell expansion. The monotherapy dose-escalation portion (N of about 47 patients) of the phase I ivuxolimab trial is reported in the paper.

What the authors observed across the whole study: At doses from 0.1 to 3.0 mg/kg, clonal expansion was seen in both CD4+ and CD8+ blood T cells between baseline and week 6. On average, CD8+ T cells showed more expanded clones than CD4+ T cells after ivuxolimab. The antigen specificity of the clonally expanded peripheral T cells was not determined. In partial responders in the 0.1-3.0 mg/kg groups, normalized peripheral clonal expansion was found to be among the lowest, especially among CD8+ T cells. Low levels of normalized T-cell clonal expansion were also seen in some patients who did not respond.

Genomic DNA was extracted from sorted cells for sequencing of the TCRbeta CDR3 region. The immunoSEQ Assay was used for sequencing of TCRbeta CDR3 regions. The table comes from immuneACCESS by way of TCRdb, which keeps in-frame sequences with V and J called. Part of the clones is missing from these tables; in studies checked, under half for an unresolved V gene and the rest for unknown reasons. Within this sample are tens of thousands of clones, with around 93% of them counted one time only. The ten largest account for 13% to 15% of the sample. Patients with autoimmune disease history or receiving systemic immunosuppression were excluded from the trial. Peripheral blood for TCR sequencing was collected from all dose cohorts at baseline, on cycle 4 day 1, and on cycle 7 day 1. The samples were drawn from a first-in-human, open-label, multicenter phase I dose-escalation trial of ivuxolimab. Adults with locally advanced or metastatic melanoma, renal cell, hepatocellular, or head and neck squamous cell carcinoma were enrolled in the trial. Before TCR sequencing, CD4+ T cells and CD8+ T cells from peripheral blood were sorted into separate populations.

With regard to this clone: It lacks a known antigen. Within one base of it there is no much larger clone, and no base qualities were kept.

CDR1 SGHAT and CDR2 FQNNGV were looked up in the germline V gene. There are 11 amino acids in the CDR3, from cysteine to phenylalanine inclusive. Left in the record is the CDR3 DNA by itself, 33 bases read in frame from the first base. Cut back by 6 bases and 7 bases, the V and J ends lie 6 bases apart. This clonotype originated in an adult with an advanced solid tumor such as melanoma, head and neck, liver or kidney cancer. The chain employs TRBV11-2 and TRBJ2-2, with no D gene named confidently. Material: CD4+ or CD8+ T cells sorted from blood, obtained in a trial of the OX40 agonist ivuxolimab. Read as DNA, the sequence is TGTGCCAGCAGTCAGGTCGGGGAGCTGTTTTTT. Its coded protein is CASSQVGELFF.